This entry lists 3 T cell receptor beta chains sequenced from one sample in a study of CD4 T cells in relation to SARS-CoV-2 and coronaviruses (TCRdb year 2021). The library was made by the immunoSEQ multiplex PCR assay. TCRdb mirrors the immuneACCESS table, restricted to in-frame sequences. Some clones are absent from its copies; in checked studies, under half trace to an unresolved V gene, and the reason for the others is unknown. This sample comprises some 29,000 clones, about 73% of them detected only once. The top ten constitute 20% of the sample. CD4+ T cells from unexposed donors were collected before the COVID-19 pandemic (2011-2018). After roughly 11 days of culture, CD4+ T cells were isolated with the EasySep CD4+ T cell isolation kit. The antigens of these receptors remain unknown. The sequenced material came from CD4+ T cells from PBMCs, cultured in vitro. These receptors were obtained from a human donor in good health.

This clone appeared a single time. The chain couples TRBV14 to TRBJ2-1, with 11 bases fitting TRBD2. The germline V gene has CDR1 SGHDN and CDR2 FVKESK. V was clipped by 6 bases and J by 3 bases; unmatched bases: 4. The CDR3 totals 15 residues. Here the CDR3 reads CASSRGLAGYNEQFF. DNA of the CDR3: TGTGCCAGCAGTCGAGGACTAGCGGGCTACAATGAGCAGTTCTTC.

The J gene is TRBJ1-5, the V gene TRBV28; maybe TRBD1 (6 bases). Germline lookup yields CDR1 MDHEN and CDR2 SYDVKM. V was trimmed by 0 bases and J by 6 bases, leaving 9 bases between them. The CDR3 is made up of 14 amino acids. The CDR3 nucleotides are TGTGCCAGCAGTTTATGGGACAGCGGTCAGCCCCAGCATTTT. Residues: CASSLWDSGQPQHF.

The chain is built from TRBV7-8 and TRBJ1-2; no reliable D call. The CDR3 is 13 amino acids. Germline V gives CDR1 SGHVS, CDR2 FQNEAQ. The V gene lost 4 bases and the J gene lost 7 bases, with 13 bases spanning the gap. CDR3 nucleotide sequence: TGTGCCAGCAGCTCCACCAACGGGGTTGGCTACACCTTC. This translates into CASSSTNGVGYTF. Complete variable domain (other parts from reference TRBV7-8 and TRBJ1-2): GAGVSQSPRYKVAKRGQDVALRCDPISGHVSLFWYQQALGQGPEFLTYFQNEAQLDKSGLPSDRFFAERPEGSVSTLKIQRTQQEDSAVYLCASSSTNGVGYTFGSGTRLTVV.